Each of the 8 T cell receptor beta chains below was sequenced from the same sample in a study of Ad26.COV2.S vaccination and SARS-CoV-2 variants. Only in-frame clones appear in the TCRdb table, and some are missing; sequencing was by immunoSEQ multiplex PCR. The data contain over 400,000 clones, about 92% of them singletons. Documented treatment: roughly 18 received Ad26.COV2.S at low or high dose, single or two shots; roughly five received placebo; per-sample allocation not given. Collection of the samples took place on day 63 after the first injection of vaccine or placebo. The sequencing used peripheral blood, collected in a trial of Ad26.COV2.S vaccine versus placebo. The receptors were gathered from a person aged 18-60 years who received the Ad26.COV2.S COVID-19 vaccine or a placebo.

The CDR3 protein is CASSEVYRWNQPQHF. The CDR3 DNA reads as TGTGCCAGCAGTGAAGTGTACAGGTGGAATCAGCCCCAGCATTTT. V usage is TRBV6-1 and J usage is TRBJ1-5; TRBD1 might be the D (5 bases). The V gene lost 1 base and the J gene lost 4 bases, with 11 bases spanning the gap. Per germline, CDR1 MNHNS and CDR2 SASEGT. The CDR3 covers 15 residues.

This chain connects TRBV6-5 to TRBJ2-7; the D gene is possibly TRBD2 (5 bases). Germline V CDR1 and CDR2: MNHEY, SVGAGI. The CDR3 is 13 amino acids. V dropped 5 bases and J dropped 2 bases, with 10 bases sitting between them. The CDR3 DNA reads TGTGCCAGCAGTCTACTCGGGGCCTACGAGCAGTACTTC. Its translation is CASSLLGAYEQYF.

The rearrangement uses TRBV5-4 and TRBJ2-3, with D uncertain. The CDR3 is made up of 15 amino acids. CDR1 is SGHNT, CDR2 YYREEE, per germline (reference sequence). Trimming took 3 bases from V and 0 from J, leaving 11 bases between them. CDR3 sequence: CASSSTIASTDTQYF. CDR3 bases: TGTGCCAGCAGCTCGACAATCGCAAGCACAGATACGCAGTATTTT.

CDR3 sequence (DNA): TGTGCCAGCTCACCAGACAGGTTTTACAATGAGCAGTTCTTC. It specifies CASSPDRFYNEQFF. The chain is built from TRBV18 and TRBJ2-1; tentative D call: TRBD1 (6 bases). This CDR3 region has 14 residues. Germline-derived CDR1 and CDR2 are KGHSH and LQKENI. V lost 2 bases and J 4 bases, leaving 9 bases between the germline ends. Looking up the rest from reference TRBV18 and TRBJ2-1 gives the full variable domain: NAGVMQNPRHLVRRRGQEARLRCSPMKGHSHVYWYRQLPEEGLKFMVYLQKENIIDESGMPKERFSAEFPKEGPSILRIQQVVRGDSAAYFCASSPDRFYNEQFFGPGTRLTVL.

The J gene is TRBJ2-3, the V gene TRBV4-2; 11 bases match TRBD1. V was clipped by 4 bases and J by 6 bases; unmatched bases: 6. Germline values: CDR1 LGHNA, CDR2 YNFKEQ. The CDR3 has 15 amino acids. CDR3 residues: CASSRMDRGRDTQYF. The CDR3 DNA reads TGTGCCAGCAGCCGAATGGACAGGGGGCGTGATACGCAGTATTTT.

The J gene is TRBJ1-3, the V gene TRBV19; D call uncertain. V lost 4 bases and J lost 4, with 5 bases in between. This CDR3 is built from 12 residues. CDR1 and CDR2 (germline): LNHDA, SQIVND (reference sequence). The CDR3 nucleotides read TGTGCCAGTAGTAGTTACGGAAACACCATATATTTT. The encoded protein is CASSSYGNTIYF.

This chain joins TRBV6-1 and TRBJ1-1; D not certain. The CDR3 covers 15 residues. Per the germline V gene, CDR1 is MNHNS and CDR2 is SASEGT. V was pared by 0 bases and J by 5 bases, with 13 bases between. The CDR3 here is CASSEAFGGKTEAFF. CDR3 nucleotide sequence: TGTGCCAGCAGTGAAGCGTTCGGCGGGAAAACTGAAGCTTTCTTT.

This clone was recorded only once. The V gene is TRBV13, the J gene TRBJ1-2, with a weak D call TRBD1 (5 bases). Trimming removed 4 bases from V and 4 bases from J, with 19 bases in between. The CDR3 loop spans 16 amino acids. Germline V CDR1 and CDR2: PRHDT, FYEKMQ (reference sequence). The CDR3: CASSSRGHLRGYGYTF. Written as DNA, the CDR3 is TGTGCCAGCAGCTCAAGAGGACACTTAAGGGGCTATGGCTACACCTTC. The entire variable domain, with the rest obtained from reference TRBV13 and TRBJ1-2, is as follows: AAGVIQSPRHLIKEKRETATLKCYPIPRHDTVYWYQQGPGQDPQFLISFYEKMQSDKGSIPDRFSAQQFSDYHSELNMSSLELGDSALYFCASSSRGHLRGYGYTFGSGTRLTVV.